Each of the 13 T cell receptor beta chains below was sequenced from the same sample in a study of T-cell memory formation after mild COVID-19. A single record per CDR3 protein comes from TCRdb applying MiXCR to the 5' RACE reads. Here the sample spans 400,000 or so distinct CDR3 sequences, around 19% being singletons. Sample: PBMCs or a T cell subset sorted from them (not recorded which). The receptors come from an adult woman who had mild COVID-19 (a few samples of this study predate the infection). Cell type and time point are not known.

V is TRBV2 and J is TRBJ1-5; D is ambiguous. The CDR3 is 15 residues long. V dropped 3 bases and J dropped 0 bases, with 9 bases sitting between them. In germline, CDR1 is SNHLY, CDR2 FYNNEI. The CDR3 spells CASSESTGSNQPQHF. The CDR3 DNA is TGTGCCAGCAGTGAGTCGACGGGTAGCAATCAGCCCCAGCATTTT.

This sequence joins TRBV12-3 or TRBV12-4 and TRBJ1-1; weak D call: TRBD1 (6 bases). The CDR3 loop spans 12 amino acids. V lost 2 bases to trimming and J lost 6 bases, with 7 bases between them. Here the CDR3 DNA reads TGTGCCAGCAGTTTAAGGGGGTCTGAAGCTTTCTTT. Protein product: CASSLRGSEAFF.

This clonotype was seen only a few times. Here the CDR3 DNA reads TGTGCCACCGTGGCAGGCCCTGAGGATCAGCCCCAGCATTTT. Protein sequence: CATVAGPEDQPQHF. J is TRBJ1-5 and V is TRBV15; D is unresolved. Per germline, CDR1 LNHNV and CDR2 YYDKDF (reference sequence). This CDR3 has 14 amino acids. The V end was cut by 8 bases, the J end by 5 bases, with 16 bases between.

The chain recombines TRBV7-3 with TRBJ2-1; D is perhaps TRBD2 (6 bases). Germline V gives CDR1 SGHTA, CDR2 FQGTGA. Deletions cut 7 bases from V and 0 bases from J, with 13 bases between. This CDR3 spans 15 amino acids. CDR3 residues: CASTPLASSYNEQFF. For the CDR3, the DNA is TGTGCCAGCACCCCTCTAGCGTCCTCCTACAATGAGCAGTTCTTC.

This chain joins TRBV4-2 and TRBJ2-7; D is perhaps TRBD1 or TRBD2 (6 bases each). V dropped 4 bases and J dropped 3 bases, with 19 bases sitting between them. Germline lookup yields CDR1 LGHNA and CDR2 YNFKEQ. The CDR3 runs to 16 residues. DNA for the CDR3: TGTGCCAGCAGCCCGACCCTAGGGGGGAGAAGCTACGAGCAGTACTTC. Protein: CASSPTLGGRSYEQYF.

CDR3 DNA sequence: TGTGCCAGCAGCTGGACAGGGCGACAAGAGACCCAGTACTTC. It translates to CASSWTGRQETQYF. V gene TRBV7-9 combines with J gene TRBJ2-5, with 8 nucleotides matching TRBD1. The CDR3 consists of 14 residues. CDR1 is SEHNR and CDR2 is FQNEAQ in the germline V gene (reference sequence). V was clipped by 4 bases and J by 2 bases; unmatched bases: 3. The full variable domain, with the rest looked up from reference TRBV7-9 and TRBJ2-5, is DTGVSQNPRHKITKRGQNVTFRCDPISEHNRLYWYRQTLGQGPEFLTYFQNEAQLEKSRLLSDRFSAERPKGSFSTLEIQRTEQGDSAMYLCASSWTGRQETQYFGPGTRLLVL.

The chain has TRBV20-1 and TRBJ2-7; D not resolved. Trimming pared 6 bases from V and 0 bases from J, leaving 12 bases between. Germline CDR1 and CDR2: DFQATT and SNEGSKA (reference sequence). This CDR3 region has 13 residues. CDR3 in DNA: TGCAGTGCCCAGCGCGGAAGCTCCTACGAGCAGTACTTC. Amino acids: CSAQRGSSYEQYF.

This clonotype was seen only a few times. The V call is TRBV20-1, the J call TRBJ1-1; 7 bases agree with TRBD1. Germline-derived CDR1 and CDR2 are DFQATT and SNEGSKA (reference sequence). The CDR3 sequence is 14 residues long. The V segment lost 1 base and the J segment 2 bases; nucleotides outside the gene matches: 4. The CDR3, as DNA: TGCAGTGCTAGAGGAGGACAGGCAAACACTGAAGCTTTCTTT. Its translation is CSARGGQANTEAFF.

This clonotype was detected only a few times. This chain uses TRBV18 with TRBJ2-1; D not resolved. Germline V gives CDR1 KGHSH, CDR2 LQKENI. The V and J ends lost 2 bases and 4 bases respectively, with 6 bases between them. The CDR3 has 13 amino acids. The CDR3 is CASSPWAYNEQFF. CDR3 bases: TGTGCCAGCTCACCATGGGCTTACAATGAGCAGTTCTTC.

The rearrangement joins TRBV29-1 to TRBJ2-7; 8 nucleotides align to TRBD1. V lost 7 bases, J lost 7 bases, and 6 bases stayed unmatched. This CDR3 has 11 amino acids. CDR1 and CDR2 (germline): SQVTM, ANQGSEA. CDR3 DNA: TGCAGCGCCCAGGGGGCGGGTGAGCAGTACTTC. Its protein is CSAQGAGEQYF.

The CDR3 protein is CASSNLLAGGRSSYEQYF. DNA of the CDR3: TGTGCCAGCAGCAACCTACTAGCGGGGGGCCGGTCTTCCTACGAGCAGTACTTC. V usage is TRBV12-3 or TRBV12-4 and J usage is TRBJ2-7; 12 nucleotides agree with TRBD2. The CDR3 sequence is 18 residues long. J was trimmed by 1 base and V by 6 bases; bases with no gene match: 13.

The chain carries TRBV9 and TRBJ2-7, with D perhaps TRBD2 (7 bases). This CDR3 comprises 15 residues. Germline CDR1 SGDLS, CDR2 YYNGEE. V lost 3 bases, J lost 6 bases, and 19 bases lay in between. The CDR3 protein is CASSAGGGGGIEQYF. CDR3 coding DNA: TGTGCCAGCAGCGCCGGTGGCGGGGGCGGGATCGAGCAGTACTTC. The full variable domain, its missing parts supplied by reference TRBV9 and TRBJ2-7, is DSGVTQTPKHLITATGQRVTLRCSPRSGDLSVYWYQQSLDQGLQFLIQYYNGEERAKGNILERFSAQQFPDLHSELNLSSLELGDSALYFCASSAGGGGGIEQYFGPGTRLTVT.

This chain joins TRBV7-9 and TRBJ2-5; possible D gene TRBD1, 5 bases. This CDR3 has 12 residues. The germline V gene has CDR1 SEHNR and CDR2 FQNEAQ (reference sequence). V was clipped by 5 bases and J by 5 bases, with 9 bases between them. The CDR3 sequence: CASSHSGETQYF. DNA for the CDR3: TGTGCCAGCAGCCACTCAGGGGAGACCCAGTACTTC.